This passage covers 10 T cell receptor beta chains from one sample sequenced in a study of blood T cell repertoires in COVID-19. The repertoire was sequenced with immunoSEQ multiplex PCR; TCRdb's copy has only in-frame clones and lacks some. In the table there are roughly 160,000 clones, under 80% of which are singletons. The specimen was peripheral blood. The source of these receptors is a woman older than 75 with acute or convalescent COVID-19.

To note about this clone: Other DNA sequences in this sample translate to the same CDR3. This chain links TRBV27 with TRBJ1-1, with D possibly matching TRBD1 (6 bases). The CDR3 contains 13 residues. The germline V gene encodes CDR1 MNHEY and CDR2 SMNVEV (reference sequence). Trimming pared 6 bases from V and 4 bases from J, leaving 12 bases between. CDR3 coding DNA: TGTGCCAGCAGCCCTACAGGGTCCACTGAAGCTTTCTTT. This gives the protein CASSPTGSTEAFF.

In this sample, this clone turned up a few times. The rearrangement links TRBV28 to TRBJ1-2; tentative D call: TRBD1 (5 bases). Germline V gene data show CDR1 as MDHEN and CDR2 as SYDVKM. The CDR3 is 12 amino acids. Between the trimmed V and J ends, which lost 4 bases and 4 bases, there was a span of 7 bases. CDR3 nucleotide sequence: TGTGCCAGCAGTTGGGGCCTCTATGGCTACACCTTC. It translates to CASSWGLYGYTF.

CDR3 residues: CASSYGWAGGGEQYF. The CDR3 nucleotides read TGTGCCAGCAGTTACGGATGGGCGGGAGGAGGGGAGCAGTACTTC. This sequence joins TRBV6-2 or TRBV6-3 and TRBJ2-7; 8 bases line up with TRBD2. The germline CDR1 and CDR2 sequences are MNHEY and SVGEGT. CDR3 length: 15 amino acids. V lost 2 bases to trimming and J lost 7 bases; unmatched junction nucleotides: 10.

The V gene is TRBV28, the J gene TRBJ2-3, with TRBD1 matching 7 bases. The germline CDR1 and CDR2 sequences are MDHEN and SYDVKM. This CDR3 is 15 amino acids long. With 8 bases clipped from V and 2 bases from J, the junction kept 10 bases outside the gene matches. CDR3 residues: CASHTGQVVTDTQYF. DNA for the CDR3: TGTGCCAGCCACACAGGACAGGTGGTCACAGATACGCAGTATTTT.

This clone was counted once. This sequence joins TRBV7-9 and TRBJ2-1; 7 nucleotides align to TRBD2. The V segment lost 1 base and the J segment 7 bases; nucleotides outside the gene matches: 7. The CDR3 sequence is 15 residues long. Germline V CDR1 and CDR2: SEHNR, FQNEAQ (reference sequence). The CDR3 sequence is CASSLVGLVGNEQFF. The CDR3 coding sequence is TGTGCCAGCAGCTTAGTAGGACTAGTGGGAAATGAGCAGTTCTTC.

V is TRBV7-3 and J is TRBJ2-3; D possibly corresponds to TRBD1 (6 bases). The CDR3 contains 13 residues. Trimming shortened V by 5 bases and J by 6 bases, and 12 bases separated the two germline ends. CDR1 and CDR2 (germline): SGHTA, FQGTGA. The CDR3 nucleotides read TGTGCCAGCAGCCCAATCGACAGGGATACGCAGTATTTT. Its translation: CASSPIDRDTQYF.

The CDR3 loop reads CASRSGRTGNYGYTF. The DNA for the CDR3 is TGTGCCAGCAGATCCGGTCGGACAGGGAACTATGGCTACACCTTC. The genes are TRBV6-5 and TRBJ1-2; TRBD1 matches 8 bases. From germline, CDR1 is MNHEY and CDR2 SVGAGI. The CDR3 extends over 15 amino acids. Unmatched junction bases numbered 8, after V lost 6 bases and J lost 2 bases.

This clone has more than one count but fewer than ten. The chain has TRBV7-9 and TRBJ1-6, with D possibly TRBD1 on 6 matching bases. CDR3 length: 15 amino acids. The germline V and J ends were trimmed by 3 bases and 7 bases, with 13 bases remaining between them. The germline V gene encodes CDR1 SEHNR and CDR2 FQNEAQ (reference sequence). The CDR3 sequence is CASSFMNRENSPLHF. The CDR3 DNA is TGTGCCAGCAGCTTCATGAACAGGGAAAATTCACCCCTCCACTTT.

V gene TRBV27 combines with J gene TRBJ2-7, with 11 bases lining up with TRBD2. The germline CDR1 and CDR2 sequences are MNHEY and SMNVEV (reference sequence). The CDR3 loop spans 15 amino acids. The junction had 14 bases not matched to a gene; V was cut back by 11 bases and J by 5 bases. The CDR3 nucleotides read TGTGCCCAACGCGACTTAGCGGGAGGGCCGAACGAGCAGTACTTC. It specifies CAQRDLAGGPNEQYF.

The chain recombines TRBV2 with TRBJ1-6; weak D call: TRBD1 (5 bases). Germline V lookup: CDR1 SNHLY, CDR2 FYNNEI. Trimming took 4 bases from V and 7 from J, leaving 5 bases between them. This CDR3 has 12 residues. CDR3 protein: CASSGQNSPLHF. The CDR3 DNA reads as TGTGCCAGCAGTGGACAGAATTCACCCCTCCACTTT.